This T cell receptor beta chain was identified in a study of shared clonotypes between healthy human individuals. Study information: CD4 naive and CD4 memory each took three plates per donor, while CD8 naive took two and CD8 memory one. Study-wide points: An effect of sequencing depth on clonotype sharing among donors was expected.

CDR1 and CDR2 (germline): LNHDA, SQIVND (reference sequence). This CDR3 spans 15 amino acids. The J segment lost 8 bases and the V segment lost 4 bases, leaving 10 bases of the junction unmatched. Worth noting for this clone: Its target is unknown.

Repertoires were generated with immunoSEQ multiplex PCR, while TCRdb's copy carries only in-frame clones and drops some. The sample includes over a million clones, roughly 96% of them seen just once. V usage is TRBV19 and J usage is TRBJ2-1, with 8 bases lining up with TRBD1. Sequenced: naive CD4+ T cells sorted from blood. The subset: CD45RA+ positively selected. The source is a man in his thirties or forties in good health. The CDR3 spells CASSRSGPGGDEQFF. For the CDR3, the DNA is TGTGCCAGTAGTAGGAGTGGGCCAGGGGGCGATGAGCAGTTCTTC.